The 29 T cell receptor beta chains below all came from one sample that was sequenced in a study of STAT5B mutations in CD4+ large granular lymphocyte leukemia. Libraries were prepared by immunoSEQ multiplex PCR; TCRdb keeps only in-frame clonotypes and omits some of them. The table has tens of thousands of clones, roughly 70% seen once. Material: CD4+ T cells from blood buffy coats. All receptors come from a human donor in good health.

The chain recombines TRBV11-2 with TRBJ1-2, with unresolved D. Germline assignment: CDR1 SGHAT and CDR2 FQNNGV. The V end was cut by 2 bases, the J end by 5 bases, with 9 bases between. This CDR3 has 13 amino acids. This CDR3 is CASSLTGWYGYTF. CDR3 DNA sequence: TGTGCCAGCAGCTTAACGGGGTGGTATGGCTACACCTTC. Full variable domain (outside the CDR3, taken from reference TRBV11-2 and TRBJ1-2): EAGVAQSPRYKIIEKRQSVAFWCNPISGHATLYWYQQILGQGPKLLIQFQNNGVVDDSQLPKDRFSAERLKGVDSTLKIQPAKLEDSAVYLCASSLTGWYGYTFGSGTRLTVV.

CDR3 DNA sequence: TGTGCCAGCAGCCCCTTTCCGACAGGGTTAGGCCAGCCCCAGCATTTT. Translated: CASSPFPTGLGQPQHF. This chain links TRBV7-2 with TRBJ1-5, with 7 bases lining up with TRBD1. With V trimmed by 5 bases and J by 7 bases, 14 bases remained unmatched. This CDR3 has 16 amino acids. Germline assignment: CDR1 SGHTA and CDR2 FQGNSA.

The V and J genes are TRBV9 and TRBJ2-2, with a tentative D call TRBD1 (6 bases). The germline gives CDR1 SGDLS, CDR2 YYNGEE. Trimming pared 0 bases from V and 1 base from J, leaving 13 bases between. There are 17 residues in the CDR3. CDR3 sequence reads: CASSVVQGGLNTGELFF. Written as DNA, the CDR3 is TGTGCCAGCAGCGTAGTGCAAGGGGGTCTGAACACCGGGGAGCTGTTTTTT.

The V call is TRBV2, the J call TRBJ2-1; D perhaps matches TRBD2 (6 bases). Trimming took off 1 base at V and 4 bases at J, with 11 bases between the two ends. Germline V lookup: CDR1 SNHLY, CDR2 FYNNEI. The CDR3 is 15 amino acids. The CDR3 here is CASSEEQGRYNEQFF. In nucleotides, the CDR3 is TGTGCCAGCAGTGAAGAACAAGGGAGGTACAATGAGCAGTTCTTC.

The sample holds a few counts of this clone. This chain connects TRBV6-1 to TRBJ1-5; 8 positions agree with TRBD1. The trim removed 5 bases at V and 6 bases at J, leaving 3 bases unmatched. The length of the CDR3 is 13 residues. The germline V gene encodes CDR1 MNHNS and CDR2 SASEGT. The CDR3 coding sequence is TGTGCCAGCAGTACGCAGGGGGCTCAGCCCCAGCATTTT. Translation gives CASSTQGAQPQHF.

CDR3 in DNA: TGTGCCAGCAGTGAAGGCTCTAGCGGGGGGGCCCGGGAGACCCAGTACTTC. Protein product: CASSEGSSGGARETQYF. The V gene is TRBV2, the J gene TRBJ2-5; 12 bases line up with TRBD2. Per the germline V gene, CDR1 is SNHLY and CDR2 is FYNNEI. V trimming: 1 base; J trimming: 5 bases; junction bases outside the gene matches: 8. The CDR3 has 17 residues.

The chain carries TRBV11-3 and TRBJ2-3; 11 bases match TRBD2. Losses at the gene ends were 3 bases for V and 4 bases for J; bases not matched to a gene: 0. The CDR3 length is 14 residues. From germline, CDR1 is SGHNT and CDR2 YENEEA. CDR3 in DNA: TGTGCCAGCAGCTTTAGCGGGGGGGCAGATACGCAGTATTTT. Encoded protein: CASSFSGGADTQYF.

The chain joins TRBV20-1 to TRBJ2-3; 8 bases fit TRBD2. In germline, CDR1 is DFQATT, CDR2 SNEGSKA (reference sequence). V shed 3 bases, J shed 9 bases, and the junction held 2 bases outside the gene matches. This CDR3 contains 11 residues. This CDR3 reads CSASGGRTQYF. CDR3 nucleotides: TGCAGTGCTAGCGGCGGGAGGACGCAGTATTTT.

V is TRBV19 and J is TRBJ2-1, with TRBD2 identical over 9 bases. Unmatched junction bases numbered 5, after V lost 1 base and J lost 4 bases. Germline CDR1 reads LNHDA; CDR2 reads SQIVND (reference sequence). CDR3 length equals 16 residues. The CDR3 DNA sequence: TGTGCCAGTAGTATAGGTGGCCTAGCGGGGTACAATGAGCAGTTCTTC. Its protein product is CASSIGGLAGYNEQFF.

The chain recombines TRBV7-2 with TRBJ2-3; 8 bases align to TRBD2. Germline V gene sequence: CDR1 SGHTA, CDR2 FQGNSA. The CDR3 is made up of 14 amino acids. Losses at the gene ends were 1 base for V and 4 bases for J; bases not matched to a gene: 1. The CDR3 protein is CASSLVGGADTQYF. CDR3 bases: TGTGCCAGCAGCTTAGTCGGGGGGGCAGATACGCAGTATTTT. The full variable domain, its missing parts supplied by reference TRBV7-2 and TRBJ2-3, is GAGVSQSPSNKVTEKGKDVELRCDPISGHTALYWYRQSLGQGLEFLIYFQGNSAPDKSGLPSDRFSAERTGGSVSTLTIQRTQQEDSAVYLCASSLVGGADTQYFGPGTRLTVL.

This clone was counted a single time. This sequence joins TRBV5-1 and TRBJ2-2; 11 nucleotides align to TRBD2. In germline, CDR1 is SGHRS, CDR2 YFSETQ. With 2 bases clipped from V and 5 bases from J, the junction kept 5 bases outside the gene matches. The CDR3 is 16 amino acids. The CDR3 DNA reads as TGCGCCAGCAGCTTAATGACTAGCGGGGCAACCGGGGAGCTGTTTTTT. This codes for CASSLMTSGATGELFF.

This clone has just one count. The genes are TRBV6-1 and TRBJ1-2, with D possibly being TRBD1 (6 bases). V lost 1 base to trimming and J lost 4 bases, with 10 bases between them. Germline CDR1 and CDR2: MNHNS and SASEGT. CDR3 length equals 14 residues. The CDR3 nucleotides read TGTGCCAGCAGTGAAGACCAGGGGATCTATGGCTACACCTTC. Residues: CASSEDQGIYGYTF.

This clone has a single count. This chain joins TRBV10-3 and TRBJ2-7, with 10 bases lining up with TRBD2. The CDR3 has 14 residues. Germline-derived CDR1 and CDR2 are ENHRY and SYGVKD. The V segment lost 2 bases and the J segment 4 bases; nucleotides outside the gene matches: 2. DNA for the CDR3: TGTGCCATCAGTGAGGCTAGCGGGGGATACGAGCAGTACGTC. As protein: CAISEASGGYEQYV.

This clone was observed a single time. Written as DNA, the CDR3 is TGCGCCAGCAGCTTGGGACAGGGATACTATGGCTACACCTTC. It is translated as CASSLGQGYYGYTF. V gene TRBV5-1 combines with J gene TRBJ1-2; 7 bases fit TRBD1. CDR1 and CDR2 from the germline V gene are SGHRS and YFSETQ. Trimming removed 0 bases from V and 3 bases from J; junction bases left unmatched: 2. The CDR3 is made up of 14 amino acids.

This chain joins TRBV5-1 and TRBJ2-1; perhaps TRBD2 as D (6 bases). V was shortened by 1 base and J by 2 bases, with 7 bases between the two germline ends. The CDR3 is 14 residues long. Germline V CDR1 and CDR2: SGHRS, YFSETQ. The CDR3 here is CASSLPSAYNEQFF. CDR3 DNA: TGCGCCAGCAGCTTGCCTAGCGCCTACAATGAGCAGTTCTTC. The variable domain in full, completed from reference TRBV5-1 and TRBJ2-1, reads KAGVTQTPRYLIKTRGQQVTLSCSPISGHRSVSWYQQTPGQGLQFLFEYFSETQRNKGNFPGRFSGRQFSNSRSEMNVSTLELGDSALYLCASSLPSAYNEQFFGPGTRLTVL.

V is TRBV6-5 and J is TRBJ1-2, with TRBD1 matching 10 bases. This CDR3 has 14 residues. V was pared by 6 bases and J by 6 bases, with 7 bases of the junction left unmatched. Germline CDR1 and CDR2: MNHEY and SVGAGI. The CDR3 is CASSRQGANNGYTF. The CDR3 DNA follows: TGTGCCAGCAGCCGACAGGGGGCGAATAATGGCTACACCTTC.

This clone showed up just a few times. V gene TRBV5-1 combines with J gene TRBJ1-6; 10 nucleotides line up with TRBD1. Germline values: CDR1 SGHRS, CDR2 YFSETQ. This CDR3 has 13 residues. Trimming at V came to 3 bases and at J to 11 bases, leaving 2 bases not matched to a gene. The CDR3 region has the DNA TGCGCCAGCAGCTCGGGACAGGGGCCACCCCTCCACTTT. Amino acid sequence: CASSSGQGPPLHF.

This clone was counted between two and nine times. This rearrangement joins TRBV28 to TRBJ1-5; TRBD1 matches 7 bases. The CDR3 runs 16 residues. Looked up from germline, CDR1 is MDHEN and CDR2 is SYDVKM. Trimming removed 4 bases from V and 0 bases from J; junction bases left unmatched: 6. DNA of the CDR3: TGTGCCAGCAGTTCTGGACAGGAGATTAGCAATCAGCCCCAGCATTTT. This codes for CASSSGQEISNQPQHF. The whole variable domain, remainder taken from reference TRBV28 and TRBJ1-5, is DVKVTQSSRYLVKRTGEKVFLECVQDMDHENMFWYRQDPGLGLRLIYFSYDVKMKEKGDIPEGYSVSREKKERFSLILESASTNQTSMYLCASSSGQEISNQPQHFGDGTRLSIL.

The chain employs TRBV7-2 and TRBJ1-2; D is possibly TRBD1 (5 bases). Germline V gene lookup returns CDR1 SGHTA and CDR2 FQGNSA. This CDR3 region has 13 residues. Trimming left V 1 base short and J 8 bases short, with 11 bases between. CDR3 protein: CASSLGGVSGYTF. Written as DNA, the CDR3 is TGTGCCAGCAGCTTAGGAGGGGTCTCCGGCTACACCTTC.

This clone has a handful of counts. The chain is built from TRBV28 and TRBJ1-2; D is unresolved. The CDR3 totals 12 residues. The germline V and J ends were trimmed by 5 bases and 8 bases, with 12 bases remaining between them. The V gene's germline CDR1 is MDHEN and CDR2 SYDVKM. As DNA, the CDR3 is TGTGCCAGCAGTGCCTACGGGAGAGGCTACACCTTC. This encodes CASSAYGRGYTF.

The rearrangement links TRBV5-1 to TRBJ1-2, with no clear D. CDR3 length: 14 residues. V was clipped by 3 bases and J by 1 base, with 10 bases between them. Per germline, CDR1 SGHRS and CDR2 YFSETQ. CDR3 coding DNA: TGCGCCAGCAGCTCCGGCGCGTATAACTATGGCTACACCTTC. Residues: CASSSGAYNYGYTF.

This clone was recorded a few times. The chain carries TRBV10-3 and TRBJ1-6; D not certain. V dropped 2 bases and J dropped 6 bases, with 14 bases sitting between them. Germline V CDR1 and CDR2: ENHRY, SYGVKD. The CDR3 length is 16 residues. The CDR3 DNA reads TGTGCCATCAGTGAGCGGTCAGGCTCCCCTAATTCACCCCTCCACTTT. Protein product: CAISERSGSPNSPLHF.

The chain employs TRBV2 and TRBJ2-5; unclear D gene. In germline, CDR1 is SNHLY, CDR2 FYNNEI. This CDR3 comprises 13 residues. V was pared by 6 bases and J by 0 bases, with 8 bases between. DNA of the CDR3: TGTGCCAGCAGGAGACAACACCAAGAGACCCAGTACTTC. Translating it yields CASRRQHQETQYF.

The count of this clone is one. The chain combines TRBV6-1 with TRBJ2-7, with D perhaps given as TRBD1 or TRBD2 (6 bases each). This CDR3 comprises 13 residues. V was pared by 5 bases and J by 2 bases, with 10 bases between. Germline V lookup: CDR1 MNHNS, CDR2 SASEGT. The CDR3 spells CASSLRGAYEQYF. Here the CDR3 DNA reads TGTGCCAGCAGTTTGAGGGGGGCCTACGAGCAGTACTTC.

In DNA, the CDR3 is TGTGCCAGCAGTGGAGGACAGGGCGCGGATACGCAGTATTTT. It is translated as CASSGGQGADTQYF. V usage is TRBV6-1 and J usage is TRBJ2-3; 8 bases align to TRBD1. After removal of 4 bases from V and 6 bases from J, the junction contained 6 bases not matched to a gene. This CDR3 has 14 amino acids. The germline V gene has CDR1 MNHNS and CDR2 SASEGT.

In its sample, this clone was seen once. J is TRBJ2-6 and V is TRBV2; 7 nucleotides align to TRBD1. J lost 0 bases, V lost 2 bases, and 7 bases had no gene match. The CDR3 length is 18 residues. Germline CDR1 and CDR2: SNHLY and FYNNEI. The CDR3 DNA reads TGTGCCAGCAGTGAATTTGGGACAGCCTTCTCTGGGGCCAACGTCCTGACTTTC. Its translation is CASSEFGTAFSGANVLTF.

The V call is TRBV5-1, the J call TRBJ2-1; 9 positions match TRBD1. Germline loops: CDR1 SGHRS, CDR2 YFSETQ. Trimming cost V 0 bases and J 4 bases; bases outside gene matches: 2. This CDR3 is built from 15 residues. The DNA for the CDR3 is TGCGCCAGCAGCTTGGGGGACAGGGTTTACAATGAGCAGTTCTTC. It translates to CASSLGDRVYNEQFF. Full variable domain (remainder filled in from reference TRBV5-1 and TRBJ2-1): KAGVTQTPRYLIKTRGQQVTLSCSPISGHRSVSWYQQTPGQGLQFLFEYFSETQRNKGNFPGRFSGRQFSNSRSEMNVSTLELGDSALYLCASSLGDRVYNEQFFGPGTRLTVL.

The chain links TRBV28 to TRBJ2-1; 11 positions match TRBD2. CDR1 and CDR2 from the germline V gene are MDHEN and SYDVKM. After removal of 8 bases from V and 7 bases from J, the junction contained 10 bases not matched to a gene. This CDR3 contains 15 residues. CDR3 residues: CASGFSLAGGNEQFF. The DNA of the CDR3 is TGTGCCAGCGGGTTTTCCCTAGCGGGGGGAAATGAGCAGTTCTTC.

The gene calls are TRBV7-2 and TRBJ1-1; D unresolved. Between the trimmed V and J ends, which lost 5 bases and 0 bases, there was a span of 13 bases. This CDR3 has 15 amino acids. Germline V lookup: CDR1 SGHTA, CDR2 FQGNSA. The CDR3: CASSPQTTLNTEAFF. The CDR3 DNA sequence: TGTGCCAGCAGCCCACAAACGACACTGAACACTGAAGCTTTCTTT.